Shown below are 21 T cell receptor beta chains from a single sample sequenced in a study of T cell responses to AZD1222 COVID-19 vaccine. Assay: immunoSEQ multiplex PCR; the TCRdb copy retains only in-frame clones and omits some. The data hold about 100,000 clones, with roughly nine tenths observed a single time. The sequences come from peripheral blood, collected on day 0 of MenACWY control vaccination. The origin of the receptors is an adult in good health.

The chain is built from TRBV19 and TRBJ1-2; no clear D gene. The V and J ends lost 8 bases and 2 bases respectively, with 12 bases between them. The V gene's germline CDR1 is LNHDA and CDR2 SQIVND (reference sequence). The CDR3 runs 13 residues. CDR3 protein: CASGLAGNYGYTF. CDR3 nucleotides: TGTGCCAGTGGTCTAGCGGGGAACTATGGCTACACCTTC. The complete variable domain, with remaining parts taken from reference TRBV19 and TRBJ1-2, reads DGGITQSPKYLFRKEGQNVTLSCEQNLNHDAMYWYRQDPGQGLRLIYYSQIVNDFQKGDIAEGYSVSREKKESFPLTVTSAQKNPTAFYLCASGLAGNYGYTFGSGTRLTVV.

This clone was found once. V gene TRBV11-3 combines with J gene TRBJ2-7; unclear D gene. The V gene lost 2 bases and the J gene lost 6 bases, with 8 bases spanning the gap. This CDR3 spans 12 amino acids. Germline V gene data show CDR1 as SGHNT and CDR2 as YENEEA. The CDR3 DNA is TGTGCCAGCAGCTTACGGTCTGGCGAGCAGTACTTC. Protein sequence: CASSLRSGEQYF.

The V gene is TRBV11-2, the J gene TRBJ1-3; 7 bases are shared with TRBD1. The V segment lost 5 bases and the J segment 3 bases; nucleotides outside the gene matches: 7. This CDR3 comprises 15 residues. Germline CDR1 reads SGHAT; CDR2 reads FQNNGV. The CDR3 loop reads CASSNQDRDGNTIYF. DNA for the CDR3: TGTGCCAGCAGCAATCAAGACAGGGATGGAAACACCATATATTTT.

A single count supports this clone. CDR3 bases: TGCGCCAGCAGCCTGAATACAGGGGGCACAGAGACCCAGTACTTC. Amino acid sequence: CASSLNTGGTETQYF. V is TRBV5-1 and J is TRBJ2-5; 9 nucleotides align to TRBD1. CDR1 is SGHRS, CDR2 YFSETQ, per germline. The CDR3 totals 15 residues. After removal of 4 bases from V and 4 bases from J, the junction contained 8 bases not matched to a gene.

The V and J genes are TRBV19 and TRBJ1-2; D is unresolved. V was clipped by 1 base and J by 3 bases, with 9 bases between them. The CDR3 length is 14 residues. Germline lookup yields CDR1 LNHDA and CDR2 SQIVND (reference sequence). The CDR3 nucleotides are TGTGCCAGTAGTATAGTTGCGGATTACTATGGCTACACCTTC. Translated: CASSIVADYYGYTF.

The V gene is TRBV24-1, the J gene TRBJ1-5; possible D gene TRBD1, 5 bases. The germline CDR1 and CDR2 sequences are KGHDR and SFDVKD. This CDR3 spans 15 amino acids. Here the CDR3 DNA reads TGTGGTCGGGGGATGGGAAGAAAGGTCAATCAGCCCCAGCATTTT. It translates to CGRGMGRKVNQPQHF.

This chain joins TRBV27 and TRBJ1-4, with TRBD1 matching over 7 bases. The trim removed 3 bases at V and 7 bases at J, leaving 14 bases unmatched. Germline V lookup: CDR1 MNHEY, CDR2 SMNVEV (reference sequence). The CDR3 extends over 17 amino acids. The CDR3: CASSFNAGQKIGEKLFF. The CDR3 bases are TGTGCCAGCAGTTTCAACGCGGGACAGAAAATTGGTGAAAAACTGTTTTTT.

In this sample, this clone turned up once. The V gene is TRBV6-2 or TRBV6-3, the J gene TRBJ1-1; D unresolved. Germline V gene lookup returns CDR1 MNHEY and CDR2 SVGEGT. The CDR3 is 16 residues long. Trimming removed 2 bases at V and 6 bases at J, with 19 bases between. CDR3 sequence reads: CASSYEGRQEKPEAFF. CDR3 nucleotide sequence: TGTGCCAGCAGTTACGAAGGACGTCAGGAGAAGCCTGAAGCTTTCTTT.

V usage is TRBV7-9 and J usage is TRBJ2-2; D remains ambiguous. The V and J ends lost 5 bases and 5 bases respectively, with 6 bases between them. Germline values: CDR1 SEHNR, CDR2 FQNEAQ (reference sequence). The CDR3 is 12 amino acids. The CDR3 sequence: CASSPDTGELFF. In DNA form, the CDR3 reads TGTGCCAGCAGCCCCGATACCGGGGAGCTGTTTTTT.

V is TRBV5-1 and J is TRBJ2-7; D gene uncertain. The ends were cut back, 0 bases at V and 1 base at J, with 11 bases in the middle. Germline V gene lookup returns CDR1 SGHRS and CDR2 YFSETQ. The CDR3 sequence is 15 residues long. CDR3 loop: CASSLGSGLSYEQYF. The CDR3 DNA is TGCGCCAGCAGCTTGGGTTCAGGTCTTTCCTACGAGCAGTACTTC.

The chain couples TRBV6-5 to TRBJ1-5; D might be TRBD1 (6 bases). The CDR3 extends over 15 amino acids. Per the germline V gene, CDR1 is MNHEY and CDR2 is SVGAGI. The V gene lost 0 bases and the J gene lost 6 bases, with 12 bases spanning the gap. The CDR3 DNA is TGTGCCAGCAGTTACTCATCGGGGGCGACTCAGCCCCAGCATTTT. Translated: CASSYSSGATQPQHF.

This clone came up a few times. The J gene is TRBJ2-5, the V gene TRBV27, with a tentative D call TRBD1 (6 bases). The germline V gene has CDR1 MNHEY and CDR2 SMNVEV (reference sequence). The V and J ends lost 0 bases and 3 bases respectively, with 26 bases between them. The CDR3 consists of 20 residues. The CDR3 here is CASSLSKWIGPEQGKETQYF. The CDR3 nucleotides read TGTGCCAGCAGTTTATCAAAGTGGATCGGGCCGGAACAGGGAAAAGAGACCCAGTACTTC.

V gene TRBV4-1 combines with J gene TRBJ1-5; D gene ambiguous. V lost 0 bases and J 3 bases, leaving 9 bases between the germline ends. From germline, CDR1 is MGHRA and CDR2 YSYEKL. The CDR3 spans 15 residues. The CDR3 nucleotides are TGCGCCAGCAGCCAAGAATGGTCCTCCAATCAGCCCCAGCATTTT. It yields the protein CASSQEWSSNQPQHF.

The V call is TRBV9, the J call TRBJ1-2; D is perhaps TRBD1 (5 bases). Trimming removed 4 bases from V and 4 bases from J, with 23 bases in between. This CDR3 region has 17 residues. Germline CDR1 and CDR2: SGDLS and YYNGEE. The CDR3 DNA sequence: TGTGCCAGCAGCCCGACCGGGCAGGGTTCGCCCAGCTATGGCTACACCTTC. It codes for CASSPTGQGSPSYGYTF.

The J gene is TRBJ2-3, the V gene TRBV19; TRBD2 matches at 10 bases. Per germline, CDR1 LNHDA and CDR2 SQIVND (reference sequence). The CDR3 contains 16 residues. With 6 bases clipped from V and 4 bases from J, the junction kept 10 bases outside the gene matches. CDR3 loop: CASREAGGPAADTQYF. The CDR3 DNA reads as TGTGCCAGTAGAGAAGCGGGGGGGCCGGCGGCAGATACGCAGTATTTT.

V is TRBV10-2 and J is TRBJ1-6, with D unclear. The V end lost 0 bases, the J end lost 7 bases, and 10 bases lay between the germline ends. The length of the CDR3 is 15 residues. Germline CDR1 and CDR2: WSHSY and SAAADI. CDR3 in DNA: TGCGCCAGCAGTGAGTCGAAAGGTCACAATTCACCCCTCCACTTT. This gives the protein CASSESKGHNSPLHF.

The chain has TRBV5-1 and TRBJ2-1; D is ambiguous. Germline V lookup: CDR1 SGHRS, CDR2 YFSETQ. This CDR3 is 10 amino acids long. V was trimmed by 4 bases and J by 16 bases, leaving 12 bases between them. The CDR3 reads CASSKDYLFF. The CDR3 region has the DNA TGCGCCAGCAGCAAAGATTACTTATTCTTC.

The chain recombines TRBV9 with TRBJ1-6; no clear D gene. Germline V gene sequence: CDR1 SGDLS, CDR2 YYNGEE. The CDR3 sequence is 17 residues long. V was pared by 0 bases and J by 8 bases, with 18 bases between. The CDR3: CASSVAGGATQDSPLHF. The CDR3 coding sequence is TGTGCCAGCAGCGTAGCAGGTGGCGCGACTCAGGATTCACCCCTCCACTTT.

CDR3: CASSSDRGQGYTF. The CDR3 bases are TGTGCCAGCAGCTCCGACAGGGGCCAGGGCTACACCTTC. The gene calls are TRBV7-3 and TRBJ1-2, with 8 nucleotides matching TRBD1. This CDR3 comprises 13 residues. CDR1 SGHTA and CDR2 FQGTGA come from the germline V gene. Trimming at V came to 4 bases and at J to 8 bases, leaving 6 bases not matched to a gene.

This chain links TRBV7-9 with TRBJ1-1, with unresolved D. The CDR3 covers 13 residues. V lost 7 bases and J lost 2, with 11 bases in between. Per the germline V gene, CDR1 is SEHNR and CDR2 is FQNEAQ (reference sequence). CDR3 nucleotides: TGTGCCAGCATCGCTCTGGCAAACACTGAAGCTTTCTTT. Translated, it gives CASIALANTEAFF.

Only a few counts were recorded for this clone. V and J are TRBV30 and TRBJ2-7; 8 bases line up with TRBD2. Germline CDR1 and CDR2: GTSNPN and SVGIG (reference sequence). Trimming cost V 5 bases and J 4 bases; bases outside gene matches: 10. The CDR3 sequence is 14 residues long. In DNA, the CDR3 is TGTGCCTGGGCTCCGGGACTAGTCGCTTACGAGCAGTACTTC. It specifies CAWAPGLVAYEQYF.